Each of the 4 T cell receptor beta chains below was sequenced from the same sample in a study of technical replicates of blood from a handful of donors. Sequencing used immunoSEQ multiplex PCR; TCRdb keeps in-frame clones, though not all of them. The repertoire includes under 80,000 clones, 85% to 95% of them detected once, and approximately 0.25% sits in the top ten. Sequencing used T cells isolated from PBMCs. All receptors come from a human donor in good health.

J is TRBJ2-5 and V is TRBV6-6; D uncertain. The CDR3 covers 15 residues. V lost 7 bases and J 1 base, leaving 16 bases between the germline ends. Germline CDR1 reads MNHNY; CDR2 reads SVGAGI (reference sequence). DNA for the CDR3: TGTGCCAGCATCTTCTCACTATACACCCAAGAGACCCAGTACTTC. Translation: CASIFSLYTQETQYF.

The chain employs TRBV6-5 and TRBJ1-1, with 7 nucleotides matching TRBD1. CDR3 size: 14 residues. V was pared by 6 bases and J by 3 bases, with 7 bases of the junction left unmatched. The germline V gene has CDR1 MNHEY and CDR2 SVGAGI. The CDR3, as DNA: TGTGCCAGCAGGACGACAGGGAGGCACACTGAAGCTTTCTTT. This codes for CASRTTGRHTEAFF.

The rearrangement links TRBV9 to TRBJ2-3; the D gene is possibly TRBD1 (6 bases). CDR1 is SGDLS and CDR2 is YYNGEE in the germline V gene. The V and J ends lost 4 bases and 6 bases respectively, with 18 bases between them. The CDR3 covers 15 residues. Written as DNA, the CDR3 is TGTGCCAGCAGCCCACGACCCAACAGGGCGGATACGCAGTATTTT. Protein sequence: CASSPRPNRADTQYF.

The chain carries TRBV5-8 and TRBJ1-5, with a possible D match to TRBD1 (5 bases). V was pared by 4 bases and J by 6 bases, with 8 bases between. The CDR3 loop spans 12 amino acids. The V gene's germline CDR1 is SGHTS and CDR2 YDEGEE. The CDR3 DNA reads as TGTGCCAGCAGCCCCAGGGTTCAGCCCCAGCATTTT. This codes for CASSPRVQPQHF.